The T cell receptor (beta chain) described here comes from a study of shared clonotypes between healthy human individuals. Libraries were prepared by immunoSEQ multiplex PCR; TCRdb keeps only in-frame clonotypes and omits some of them. The data hold some 2.1 million clones, with approximately 95% observed a single time. The germline V gene encodes CDR1 MNHEY and CDR2 SVGAGI. The CDR3 contains 16 residues. Trimming took 0 bases from V and 4 from J; bases not matched to a gene: 6. Study-level points and caveats: Apart from blood, nothing was sampled; tissue repertoires likely differ.

This clone was detected only once. Its target is unknown. This TCR was recovered from a man aged 18 to 29 in good health. This chain joins TRBV6-5 and TRBJ2-1; 7 positions match TRBD2. Sequencing used naive CD4+ T cells sorted from blood. Sample subset: CD45RA+ positively selected. The CDR3 DNA is TGTGCCAGCAGTTACTCGGAGGCTAGCGGATACAATGAGCAGTTCTTC. This encodes CASSYSEASGYNEQFF.